This T cell receptor (beta chain) was profiled in a study of early T cells in non-severe SARS-CoV-2 infection. This CDR3 is built from 17 residues. The germline CDR1 and CDR2 sequences are SGHTS and YDEGEE. With V trimmed by 4 bases and J by 6 bases, 13 bases remained unmatched. TCRdb fed the 5' RACE reads into MiXCR, producing one record per CDR3 protein. The table shows 40,000 to 55,000 distinct CDR3 sequences, with approximately 12% occurring only once. This clonotype was seen at least ten times. The chain uses TRBV5-8 and TRBJ1-6, with 7 bases that match TRBD1. The specimen was whole blood. The source is an adult who was a healthcare worker with PCR-confirmed SARS-CoV-2 infection or an uninfected control (not recorded which). The CDR3 spells CASSPGTRQGGNSPLHF. The CDR3 nucleotides read TGTGCCAGCAGCCCTGGAACGCGACAGGGTGGTAATTCACCCCTCCACTTT.